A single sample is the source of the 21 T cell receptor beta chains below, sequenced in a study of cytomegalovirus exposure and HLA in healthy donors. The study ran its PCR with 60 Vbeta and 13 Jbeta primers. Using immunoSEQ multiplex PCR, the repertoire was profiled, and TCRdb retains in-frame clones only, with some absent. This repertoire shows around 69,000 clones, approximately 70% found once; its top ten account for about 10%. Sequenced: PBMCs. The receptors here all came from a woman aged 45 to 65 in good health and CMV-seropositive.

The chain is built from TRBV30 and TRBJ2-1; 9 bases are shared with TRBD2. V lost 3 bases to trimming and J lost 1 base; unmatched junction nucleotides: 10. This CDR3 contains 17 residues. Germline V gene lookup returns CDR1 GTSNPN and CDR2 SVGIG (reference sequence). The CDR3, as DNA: TGTGCCTGGAGAGGACGCGGGGGGGCCAAGTCCTACAATGAGCAGTTCTTC. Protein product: CAWRGRGGAKSYNEQFF. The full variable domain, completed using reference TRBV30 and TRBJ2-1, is SQTIHQWPATLVQPVGSPLSLECTVEGTSNPNLYWYRQAAGRGLQLLFYSVGIGQISSEVPQNLSASRPQDRQFILSSKKLLLSDSGFYLCAWRGRGGAKSYNEQFFGPGTRLTVL.

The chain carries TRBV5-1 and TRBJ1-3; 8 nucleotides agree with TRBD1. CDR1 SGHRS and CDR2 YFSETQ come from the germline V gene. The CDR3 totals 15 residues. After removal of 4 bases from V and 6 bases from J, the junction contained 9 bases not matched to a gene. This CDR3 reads CASSRDRLGLNTIYF. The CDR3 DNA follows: TGCGCCAGCAGCAGGGACAGGCTGGGTTTAAACACCATATATTTT.

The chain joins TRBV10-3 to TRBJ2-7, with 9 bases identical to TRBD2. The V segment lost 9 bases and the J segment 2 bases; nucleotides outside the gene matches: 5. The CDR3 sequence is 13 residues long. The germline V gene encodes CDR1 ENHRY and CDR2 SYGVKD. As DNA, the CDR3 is TGTGCCATTTTAGCGGGAGCCCCCTACGAGCAGTACTTC. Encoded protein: CAILAGAPYEQYF.

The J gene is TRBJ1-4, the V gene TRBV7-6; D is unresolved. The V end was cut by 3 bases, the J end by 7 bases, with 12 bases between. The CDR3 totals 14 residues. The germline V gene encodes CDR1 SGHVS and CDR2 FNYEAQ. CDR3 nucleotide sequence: TGTGCCAGCAGCTTGCAGGCCGAAGTTGAAAAACTGTTTTTT. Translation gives CASSLQAEVEKLFF.

In nucleotides, the CDR3 is TGTGCCAGCAGCGTAGGAGCGACAGGGGGCAATTCACCCCTCCACTTT. Translated, it gives CASSVGATGGNSPLHF. V usage is TRBV9 and J usage is TRBJ1-6; TRBD1 matches 10 bases. V gave up 0 bases and J gave up 7 bases; unmatched junction bases: 4. Germline V gene sequence: CDR1 SGDLS, CDR2 YYNGEE. The CDR3 runs to 16 residues.

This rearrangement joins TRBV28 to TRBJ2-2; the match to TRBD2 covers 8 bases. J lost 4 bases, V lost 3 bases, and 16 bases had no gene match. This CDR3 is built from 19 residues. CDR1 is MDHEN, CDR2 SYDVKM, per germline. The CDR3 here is CASSFLRGIGGAPTGELFF. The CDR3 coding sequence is TGTGCCAGCAGTTTTCTCCGCGGTATCGGGGGGGCCCCCACCGGGGAGCTGTTTTTT.

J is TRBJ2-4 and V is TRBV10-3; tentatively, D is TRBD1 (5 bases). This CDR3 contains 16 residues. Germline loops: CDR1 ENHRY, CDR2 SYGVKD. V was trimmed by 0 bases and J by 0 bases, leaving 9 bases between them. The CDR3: CAISESRQLAKNIQYF. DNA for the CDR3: TGTGCCATCAGTGAGTCGAGACAGCTAGCCAAAAACATTCAGTACTTC.

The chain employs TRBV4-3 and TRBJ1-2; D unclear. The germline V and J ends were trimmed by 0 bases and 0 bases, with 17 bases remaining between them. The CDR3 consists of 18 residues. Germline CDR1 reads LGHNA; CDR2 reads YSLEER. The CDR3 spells CASSQDPLGGGANYGYTF. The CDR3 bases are TGCGCCAGCAGCCAAGATCCTCTCGGTGGCGGGGCTAACTATGGCTACACCTTC.

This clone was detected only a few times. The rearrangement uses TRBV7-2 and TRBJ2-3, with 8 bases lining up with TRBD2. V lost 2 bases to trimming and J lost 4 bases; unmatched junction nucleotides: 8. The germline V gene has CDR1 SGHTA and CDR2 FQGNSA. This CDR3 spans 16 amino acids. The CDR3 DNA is TGTGCCAGCAGCTTAACGGCGGGAGGATATGCAGATACGCAGTATTTT. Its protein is CASSLTAGGYADTQYF.

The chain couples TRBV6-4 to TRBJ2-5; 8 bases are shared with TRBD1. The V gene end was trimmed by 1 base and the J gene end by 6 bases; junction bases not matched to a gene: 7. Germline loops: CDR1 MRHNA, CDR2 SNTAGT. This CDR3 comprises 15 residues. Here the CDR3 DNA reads TGTGCCAGCAGTGACTTGGACAGGGTCATACAGACCCAGTACTTC. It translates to CASSDLDRVIQTQYF.

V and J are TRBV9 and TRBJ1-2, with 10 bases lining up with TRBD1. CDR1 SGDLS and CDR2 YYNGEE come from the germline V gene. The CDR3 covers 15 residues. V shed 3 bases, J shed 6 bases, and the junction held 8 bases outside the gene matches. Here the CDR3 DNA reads TGTGCCAGCAGCGGTACCGGGACAGGGGCCAATGGCTACACCTTC. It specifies CASSGTGTGANGYTF.

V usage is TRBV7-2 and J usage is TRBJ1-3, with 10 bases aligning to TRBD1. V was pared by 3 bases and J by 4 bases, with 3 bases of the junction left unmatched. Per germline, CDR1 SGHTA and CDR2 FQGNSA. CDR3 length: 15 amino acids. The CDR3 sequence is CASSFSGQGGNTIYF. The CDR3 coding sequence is TGTGCCAGCAGCTTTTCGGGACAGGGGGGAAACACCATATATTTT.

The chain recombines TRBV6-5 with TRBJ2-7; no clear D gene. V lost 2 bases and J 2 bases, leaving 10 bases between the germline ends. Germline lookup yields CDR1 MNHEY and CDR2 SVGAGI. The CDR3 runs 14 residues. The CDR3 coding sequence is TGTGCCAGCAGTTACCCGGTCCTTACCTACGAGCAGTACTTC. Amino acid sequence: CASSYPVLTYEQYF.

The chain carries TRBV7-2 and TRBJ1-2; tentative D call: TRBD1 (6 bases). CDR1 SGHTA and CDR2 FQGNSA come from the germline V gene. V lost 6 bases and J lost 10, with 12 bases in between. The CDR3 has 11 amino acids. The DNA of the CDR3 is TGTGCCAGCAGACAGGGAAATACCTACACCTTC. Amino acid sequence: CASRQGNTYTF.

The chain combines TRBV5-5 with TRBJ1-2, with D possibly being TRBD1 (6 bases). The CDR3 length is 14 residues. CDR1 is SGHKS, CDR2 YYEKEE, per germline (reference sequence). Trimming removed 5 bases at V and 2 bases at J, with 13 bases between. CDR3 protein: CASSSGAGNYGYTF. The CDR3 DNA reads TGTGCCAGCAGTTCAGGGGCCGGGAACTATGGCTACACCTTC.

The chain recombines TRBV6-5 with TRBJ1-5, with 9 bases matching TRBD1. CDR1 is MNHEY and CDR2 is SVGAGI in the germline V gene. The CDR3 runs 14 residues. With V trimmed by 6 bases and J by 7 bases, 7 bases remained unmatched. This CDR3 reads CASRRTGANQPQHF. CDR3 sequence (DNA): TGTGCCAGCAGGCGGACAGGGGCCAACCAGCCCCAGCATTTT.

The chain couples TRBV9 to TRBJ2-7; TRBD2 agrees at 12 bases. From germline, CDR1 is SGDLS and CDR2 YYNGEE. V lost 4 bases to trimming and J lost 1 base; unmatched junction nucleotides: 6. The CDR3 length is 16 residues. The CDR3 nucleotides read TGTGCCAGCAGCCCCCGACTAGCGGGAGCGTCCTACGAGCAGTACTTC. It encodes CASSPRLAGASYEQYF.

The CDR3 spells CASGLAGGWNEQFF. In DNA, the CDR3 is TGTGCCAGCGGTCTAGCGGGAGGGTGGAATGAGCAGTTCTTC. This chain links TRBV7-2 with TRBJ2-1; 12 nucleotides agree with TRBD2. Trimming removed 8 bases from V and 7 bases from J; junction bases left unmatched: 6. Germline values: CDR1 SGHTA, CDR2 FQGNSA. The CDR3 spans 14 residues.

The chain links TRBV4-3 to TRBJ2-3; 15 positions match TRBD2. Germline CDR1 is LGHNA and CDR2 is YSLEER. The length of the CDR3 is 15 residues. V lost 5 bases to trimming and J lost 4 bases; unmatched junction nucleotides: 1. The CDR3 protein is CASSWTSGGADTQYF. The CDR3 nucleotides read TGCGCCAGCAGCTGGACTAGCGGGGGGGCAGATACGCAGTATTTT.

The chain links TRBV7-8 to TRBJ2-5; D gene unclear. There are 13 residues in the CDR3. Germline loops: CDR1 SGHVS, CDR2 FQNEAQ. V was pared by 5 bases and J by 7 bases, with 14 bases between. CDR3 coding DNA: TGTGCCAGCAGCCCGAGCCCTCCGGGGACCCAGTACTTC. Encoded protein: CASSPSPPGTQYF.

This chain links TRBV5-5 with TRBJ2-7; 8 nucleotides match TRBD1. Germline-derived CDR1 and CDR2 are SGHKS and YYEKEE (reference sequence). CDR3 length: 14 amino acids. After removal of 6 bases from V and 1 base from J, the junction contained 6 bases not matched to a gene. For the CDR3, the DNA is TGTGCCAGCATCCCCGGGACAGGTTCCTACGAGCAGTACTTC. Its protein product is CASIPGTGSYEQYF.